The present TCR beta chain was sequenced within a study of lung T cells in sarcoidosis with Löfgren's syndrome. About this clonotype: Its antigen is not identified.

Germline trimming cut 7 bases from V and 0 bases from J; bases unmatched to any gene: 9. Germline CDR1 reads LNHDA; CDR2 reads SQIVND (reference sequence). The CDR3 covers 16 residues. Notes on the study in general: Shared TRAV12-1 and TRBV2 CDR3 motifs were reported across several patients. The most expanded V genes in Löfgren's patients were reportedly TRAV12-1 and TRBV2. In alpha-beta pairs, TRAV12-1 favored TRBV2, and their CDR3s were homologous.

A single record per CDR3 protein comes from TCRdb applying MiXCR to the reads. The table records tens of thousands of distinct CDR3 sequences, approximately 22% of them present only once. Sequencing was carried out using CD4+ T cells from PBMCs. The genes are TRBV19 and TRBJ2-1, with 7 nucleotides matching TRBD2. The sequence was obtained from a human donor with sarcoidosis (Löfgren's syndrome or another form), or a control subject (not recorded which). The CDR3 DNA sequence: TGTGCCAGTACCGGGCTAGCGGCGGGCTCCTACAATGAGCAGTTCTTC. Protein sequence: CASTGLAAGSYNEQFF.